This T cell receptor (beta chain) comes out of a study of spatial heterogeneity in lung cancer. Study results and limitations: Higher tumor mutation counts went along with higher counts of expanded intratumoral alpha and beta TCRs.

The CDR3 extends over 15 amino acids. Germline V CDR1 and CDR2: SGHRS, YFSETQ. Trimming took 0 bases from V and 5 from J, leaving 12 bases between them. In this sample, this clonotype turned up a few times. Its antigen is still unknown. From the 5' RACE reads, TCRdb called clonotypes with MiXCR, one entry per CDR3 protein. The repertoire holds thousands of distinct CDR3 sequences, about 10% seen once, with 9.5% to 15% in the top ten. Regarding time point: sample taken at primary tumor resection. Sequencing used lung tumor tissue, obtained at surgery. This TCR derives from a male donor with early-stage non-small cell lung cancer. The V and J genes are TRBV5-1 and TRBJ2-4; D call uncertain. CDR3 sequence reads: CASSLVTAPQNIQYF. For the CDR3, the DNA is TGCGCCAGCAGCTTGGTGACCGCCCCCCAAAACATTCAGTACTTC.